Listed below are T cell receptor beta chains from one sample, sequenced in a study of blood T cell repertoires in COVID-19. Produced via immunoSEQ multiplex PCR; TCRdb's table is partial and in-frame only. The sample has over 200,000 clones; roughly four fifths are singletons. Source material: PBMCs or T cells enriched from blood (not recorded which). Receptor source: a man between 40 and 49 years old who had recovered from COVID-19. Each CDR3 is given with its conserved first and last residue. Fields, in order: D gene, clone size, J gene, V gene, CDR3 protein, CDR3 DNA. A D gene is named only where the DNA matches it firmly. Some rows mark clone size as missing; the rest say once, few, many or name a class of expanded clone.

>TRBD2|-|TRBJ2-7|TRBV4-1
CASSQAGFGGRAYEQYF
TGCGCCAGCAGCCAAGCCGGATTCGGCGGGAGGGCCTACGAGCAGTACTTC
>TRBD1|-|TRBJ1-6|TRBV6-5
CASSTGTEASPLHF
TGTGCCAGCAGTACCGGGACAGAAGCATCACCCCTCCACTTT
>TRBD2|-|TRBJ2-5|TRBV9
CASSVASGGETQYF
TGTGCCAGCAGCGTAGCTAGCGGGGGTGAGACCCAGTACTTC
>-|-|TRBJ1-5|TRBV7-4
CASSLGEGGQPQHF
TGTGCCAGCAGTCTAGGTGAGGGCGGACAGCCCCAGCATTTT
>-|-|TRBJ1-2|TRBV7-9
CASSLLGSPGGYTF
TGTGCCAGCAGCCTACTTGGGTCCCCGGGGGGCTACACCTTC
>TRBD2|-|TRBJ2-1|TRBV5-6
CASSFGGSRHSGEQFF
TGTGCCAGCAGCTTTGGCGGGAGTAGGCATTCGGGCGAGCAGTTCTTC
>-|-|TRBJ2-1|TRBV11-3
CASSSRGREFYNEQFF
TGTGCCAGCAGCTCCCGCGGCAGGGAATTTTACAATGAGCAGTTCTTC
>-|-|TRBJ1-2|TRBV14
CASSQDIGGVYGYTF
TGTGCCAGCAGCCAAGATATAGGCGGGGTCTATGGCTACACCTTC
>-|-|TRBJ1-4|TRBV19
CASSIARDTSNEKLFF
TGTGCCAGTAGTATAGCGAGGGACACGTCCAATGAAAAACTGTTTTTT
>TRBD2|-|TRBJ2-7|TRBV4-2
CASSQDRTSGSLNEQYF
TGTGCCAGCAGCCAAGATCGAACTAGCGGGAGTCTTAACGAGCAGTACTTC
>-|-|TRBJ2-7|TRBV25-1
CASPAGTPFYEQYF
TGTGCCAGCCCCGCCGGGACACCCTTCTACGAGCAGTACTTC
>-|once|TRBJ2-5|TRBV3-1/TRBV3-2
CASSQSDRTQYF
TGTGCCAGCAGCCAATCCGACAGAACCCAGTACTTC
>TRBD1|-|TRBJ1-2|TRBV3-1/TRBV3-2
CASTPDRASGRGYTF
TGTGCCAGCACCCCGGACAGGGCGTCCGGGAGGGGCTACACCTTC
>-|few|TRBJ2-7|TRBV12-3/TRBV12-4
CASSFGEYEQYF
TGTGCCAGCAGTTTCGGGGAGTACGAGCAGTACTTC
>-|once|TRBJ2-3|TRBV7-3
CASSSSLGGGTDTQYF
TGTGCCAGCAGCTCCTCCCTAGGGGGTGGCACAGATACGCAGTATTTT
>TRBD1|-|TRBJ1-2|TRBV19
CASSPRTGRGYGYTF
TGTGCCAGTAGTCCACGGACAGGGAGGGGCTATGGCTACACCTTC
>TRBD1|-|TRBJ1-5|TRBV19
CASSIGQGYQPQHF
TGTGCCAGTAGTATCGGACAGGGTTATCAGCCCCAGCATTTT
>-|-|TRBJ1-5|TRBV5-5
CASSWGVSNQPQHF
TGTGCCAGCAGCTGGGGCGTTAGCAATCAGCCCCAGCATTTT
>-|-|TRBJ2-5|TRBV7-6
CASSLGRGTAETQYF
TGTGCCAGCAGCTTAGGACGGGGAACGGCGGAGACCCAGTACTTC
>-|few|TRBJ1-1|TRBV11-2
CASSQGTRNTEAFF
TGTGCCAGCAGCCAAGGGACAAGGAACACTGAAGCTTTCTTT
>TRBD1|-|TRBJ1-1|TRBV18
CASSPDRGMNTEAFF
TGTGCCAGCTCACCAGACAGGGGCATGAACACTGAAGCTTTCTTT
>-|-|TRBJ2-6|TRBV5-1
CASSGGRDSGANVLTF
TGCGCCAGCAGCGGCGGACGGGACTCTGGGGCCAACGTCCTGACTTTC
>-|once|TRBJ1-1|TRBV10-3
CAISASVEVPEVVF
TGTGCCATCAGTGCCTCGGTGGAAGTCCCCGAGGTAGTCTTT
>-|-|TRBJ1-6|TRBV18
CASSRTASSYNSPLHF
TGTGCCAGCTCACGGACAGCGAGCTCCTATAATTCACCCCTCCACTTT
>TRBD1|-|TRBJ1-5|TRBV4-1
CASRLGAAGGIHQPQHF
TGCGCCAGCAGGTTAGGTGCGGCAGGGGGAATTCATCAGCCCCAGCATTTT
>TRBD2|-|TRBJ2-1|TRBV3-1/TRBV3-2
CASSQSGGGDEQFF
TGTGCCAGCAGCCAAAGCGGGGGGGGCGATGAGCAGTTCTTC
>TRBD1|once|TRBJ1-6|TRBV30
CAWTGGIDSPLHF
TGTGCCTGGACAGGGGGCATTGATTCACCCCTCCACTTT
>TRBD1|once|TRBJ2-5|TRBV5-1
CASSRQGFREETQYF
TGCGCCAGCAGCAGACAGGGATTTCGGGAAGAGACCCAGTACTTC
>-|once|TRBJ1-2|TRBV6-1
CASSEEGGRGVYGYTF
TGTGCCAGCAGTGAAGAAGGGGGAAGGGGTGTCTATGGCTACACCTTC
>-|-|TRBJ1-2|TRBV7-9
CASSLNGGGYTF
TGTGCCAGCAGCTTAAATGGAGGGGGCTACACCTTC
>-|-|TRBJ1-1|TRBV29-1
CSGLYREAFF
TGCAGCGGCCTATACCGTGAAGCTTTCTTT
>TRBD2|-|TRBJ2-5|TRBV2
CASSDSTSGRAQYF
TGTGCCAGCAGTGATTCTACTAGCGGGAGGGCCCAGTACTTC
>TRBD2|-|TRBJ2-3|TRBV27
CASSPQREGRDTQYF
TGTGCCAGCAGTCCGCAGCGGGAGGGCCGGGATACGCAGTATTTT
>-|-|TRBJ1-2|TRBV19
CASRFYYGYTF
TGTGCCAGTCGGTTTTACTATGGCTACACCTTC
>TRBD1|-|TRBJ2-7|TRBV6-5
CASSLRTGGTTYEQYF
TGTGCCAGCAGTTTAAGGACAGGGGGTACCACCTACGAGCAGTACTTC
>TRBD1|-|TRBJ1-2|TRBV6-5
CASTGQGASSGGYTF
TGTGCCAGCACTGGACAGGGAGCCTCTTCGGGTGGCTACACCTTC
>-|-|TRBJ1-2|TRBV5-1
CASSSGTFNYGYTF
TGCGCCAGCAGCTCGGGGACATTCAACTATGGCTACACCTTC
>-|-|TRBJ1-5|TRBV3-1/TRBV3-2
CASSRRWQNQPQHF
TGTGCCAGCAGCCGTCGTTGGCAGAATCAGCCCCAGCATTTT
>-|-|TRBJ1-3|TRBV7-9
CASSPTQGTSGNTIYF
TGTGCCAGCAGCCCGACCCAGGGGACCTCTGGAAACACCATATATTTT
>-|once|TRBJ1-4|TRBV4-2
CASSSVGSNNEKLFF
TGTGCCAGCAGCTCCGTGGGGAGTAATAATGAAAAACTGTTTTTT
>TRBD2|-|TRBJ2-3|TRBV6-5
CASSSSGGAVDTQYF
TGTGCCAGCAGTTCTAGCGGGGGGGCCGTAGATACGCAGTATTTT
>-|few|TRBJ1-2|TRBV9
CASSVGAGSSSVYTF
TGTGCCAGCAGCGTAGGAGCTGGGTCTTCAAGCGTCTACACCTTC
>-|-|TRBJ1-2|TRBV5-1
CASSLATTGSRGYTF
TGCGCCAGCAGCTTGGCCACTACAGGGTCGAGAGGCTACACCTTC
>-|-|TRBJ2-5|TRBV5-1
CASSFSGVRVSEETQYF
TGCGCCAGCAGCTTTTCCGGCGTCCGGGTATCCGAAGAGACCCAGTACTTC
>-|few|TRBJ2-2|TRBV19
CASQGYTGELFF
TGTGCCAGCCAGGGGTACACCGGGGAGCTGTTTTTT
>-|-|TRBJ2-3|TRBV5-1
CASSLHTDTQYF
TGCGCCAGCAGCTTACACACAGATACGCAGTATTTT
>TRBD1|-|TRBJ1-2|TRBV9
CASSGQGALSYGGYTF
TGTGCCAGCAGCGGGCAGGGGGCTTTATCCTATGGTGGCTACACCTTC
>-|-|TRBJ1-2|TRBV13
CASSRRGGAVYGYTF
TGTGCCAGCAGTCGCCGTGGGGGGGCGGTCTATGGCTACACCTTC
>TRBD2|few|TRBJ2-3|TRBV30
CAWRPTSGYTDTQYF
TGTGCCTGGAGGCCCACTAGCGGATACACAGATACGCAGTATTTT
>-|-|TRBJ1-1|TRBV5-4
CASSLDLSGEAFF
TGTGCCAGCAGCTTGGACCTTTCGGGTGAAGCTTTCTTT
>-|-|TRBJ2-7|TRBV29-1
CSASTGSYEQYF
TGCAGCGCGTCGACAGGATCCTACGAGCAGTACTTC
>-|-|TRBJ1-2|TRBV9
CASSPTPGRAINYGYTF
TGTGCCAGCAGCCCGACACCCGGGAGAGCAATTAACTATGGCTACACCTTC
>-|-|TRBJ2-1|TRBV10-3
CAIRGAGVGGEQFF
TGTGCCATCAGAGGGGCGGGTGTCGGGGGTGAGCAGTTCTTC
>-|-|TRBJ2-7|TRBV2
CASQRDRIYEQYF
TGTGCCAGCCAGAGAGACAGAATCTACGAGCAGTACTTC
>-|-|TRBJ2-5|TRBV30
CAWDRGWSYRETQYF
TGTGCCTGGGACCGAGGATGGAGCTATCGGGAGACCCAGTACTTC